The 16 T cell receptor beta chains below were found in one sample sequenced in a study of blood T cells in healthy people across ages. A J-beta primer mix and a sample-barcoded 5' primer were used in a second PCR of roughly 6 to 12 cycles. From the 5' RACE reads, TCRdb called clonotypes with MiXCR, one entry per CDR3 protein. The data contain more than 800,000 distinct CDR3 sequences, 29% of them singletons. The sample comprised blood. The receptor set was obtained from a woman at least 80 years old in good health.

Comment on this clonotype: This may be a read error, as it is one base from a much larger clone. DNA for the CDR3: TGTGCCACCAGCCGAGGGGGCACTGAAGCTTTCTTT. Its translation: CATSRGGTEAFF. The chain uses TRBV15 and TRBJ1-1; TRBD1 might be the D (6 bases). Germline CDR1 reads LNHNV; CDR2 reads YYDKDF (reference sequence). The CDR3 sequence is 12 residues long. Trimming stripped 5 bases from V and 4 bases from J, with 8 bases between.

This clonotype came up a few times. The V call is TRBV12-3 or TRBV12-4, the J call TRBJ2-7, with a tentative D call TRBD1 (6 bases). There are 12 residues in the CDR3. V lost 4 bases and J 4 bases, leaving 8 bases between the germline ends. CDR3 bases: TGTGCCAGCAGTTCGGACAGATACGAGCAGTACTTC. Its translation is CASSSDRYEQYF.

This clonotype was seen repeatedly, ten times or more. V usage is TRBV5-1 and J usage is TRBJ2-3, with 9 bases matching TRBD2. Germline V lookup: CDR1 SGHRS, CDR2 YFSETQ. Trimming removed 4 bases from V and 4 bases from J; junction bases left unmatched: 10. The length of the CDR3 is 16 residues. The CDR3 loop is CASSSRGGALPDTQYF. CDR3 coding DNA: TGCGCCAGCAGCAGCCGCGGGGGGGCCCTCCCAGATACGCAGTATTTT.

This clonotype was observed at least ten times. The V gene is TRBV12-3 or TRBV12-4, the J gene TRBJ1-5; D not resolved. The V and J ends lost 6 bases and 2 bases respectively, with 8 bases between them. CDR3 length: 13 amino acids. The CDR3 is CASSFTGNQPQHF. CDR3 bases: TGTGCCAGCAGCTTTACTGGCAATCAGCCCCAGCATTTT.

This clonotype was seen repeatedly, ten times or more. The genes are TRBV6-2 or TRBV6-3 and TRBJ2-1; 11 positions agree with TRBD2. The CDR3 runs to 15 residues. The germline V gene has CDR1 MNHEY and CDR2 SVGEGT. Unmatched junction bases numbered 1, after V lost 2 bases and J lost 4 bases. CDR3 sequence reads: CASSYASGGYNEQFF. In nucleotides, the CDR3 is TGTGCCAGCAGTTACGCTAGCGGGGGGTACAATGAGCAGTTCTTC.

This clonotype was picked up a small number of times. This chain uses TRBV6-1 with TRBJ1-1; maybe TRBD1 (5 bases). Trimming cost V 6 bases and J 3 bases, with 14 bases left between them. This CDR3 region has 14 residues. Germline CDR1 is MNHNS and CDR2 is SASEGT. The DNA for the CDR3 is TGTGCCAGCAGCATAAATGGGGCGCACACTGAAGCTTTCTTT. It encodes CASSINGAHTEAFF.

This clonotype occurred many times. The chain couples TRBV6-7 to TRBJ2-5, with 8 bases matching TRBD1. TRBV6-7 counts as an open reading frame of uncertain function. The CDR3 loop spans 16 amino acids. V lost 5 bases to trimming and J lost 1 base; unmatched junction nucleotides: 9. The CDR3 DNA reads as TGTGCCAGCAGTAGGTTGTGGACAGGGCGCCAAGAGACCCAGTACTTC. This gives the protein CASSRLWTGRQETQYF.

The chain has TRBV6-2 or TRBV6-3 and TRBJ1-5, with 7 bases fitting TRBD1. This CDR3 contains 16 residues. Trimming cost V 5 bases and J 7 bases; bases outside gene matches: 14. Looked up from germline, CDR1 is MNHEY and CDR2 is SVGEGT. The CDR3 bases are TGTGCCAGCAGTCCAAGGGAGGGCAGGGGGTCCCAGCCCCAGCATTTT. Translation: CASSPREGRGSQPQHF.

The chain employs TRBV10-3 and TRBJ1-1; 10 nucleotides agree with TRBD1. From germline, CDR1 is ENHRY and CDR2 SYGVKD. With 5 bases clipped from V and 4 bases from J, the junction kept 7 bases outside the gene matches. The CDR3 has 15 residues. The CDR3 region is CAISRSGTGVTEAFF. The CDR3 bases are TGTGCCATCAGTAGATCCGGGACAGGGGTCACTGAAGCTTTCTTT.

The chain joins TRBV10-3 to TRBJ1-1; TRBD1 is a possible D gene (6 bases). Trimming took off 4 bases at V and 1 base at J, with 13 bases between the two ends. The CDR3 is 15 residues long. Germline loops: CDR1 ENHRY, CDR2 SYGVKD. CDR3 nucleotide sequence: TGTGCCATCAGTGGCCGGGACACCGAGAACACTGAAGCTTTCTTT. Translation: CAISGRDTENTEAFF.

Ten or more counts support this clonotype. The chain combines TRBV20-1 with TRBJ1-2, with 9 bases aligning to TRBD1. Trimming cost V 7 bases and J 7 bases; bases outside gene matches: 13. Germline CDR1 DFQATT, CDR2 SNEGSKA (reference sequence). The CDR3 is 14 amino acids. The CDR3 reads CSGATGGPSIGYTF. The CDR3 coding sequence is TGCAGTGGCGCCACAGGGGGCCCGTCTATTGGCTACACCTTC.

This clonotype was detected ten times or more. The V gene is TRBV12-3 or TRBV12-4, the J gene TRBJ2-1; D gene uncertain. This CDR3 has 13 residues. V gave up 6 bases and J gave up 0 bases, with 6 bases separating them. The CDR3 bases are TGTGCCAGCAGGGAAGTCTCCTACAATGAGCAGTTCTTC. It yields the protein CASREVSYNEQFF.

This clonotype appeared many times. The gene calls are TRBV20-1 and TRBJ2-7, with 10 nucleotides matching TRBD2. CDR1 DFQATT and CDR2 SNEGSKA come from the germline V gene (reference sequence). V trimming: 1 base; J trimming: 3 bases; junction bases outside the gene matches: 6. The CDR3 loop spans 15 amino acids. CDR3 in amino acids: CSARGIAGGNYEQYF. The CDR3 DNA is TGCAGTGCTAGAGGGATAGCGGGGGGAAACTACGAGCAGTACTTC.

This clonotype has at least ten counts. J is TRBJ2-3 and V is TRBV20-1, with no clear D. This CDR3 region has 12 residues. V dropped 4 bases and J dropped 0 bases, with 5 bases sitting between them. CDR1 and CDR2 from the germline V gene are DFQATT and SNEGSKA (reference sequence). The CDR3 sequence is CSATSSTDTQYF. The CDR3 DNA reads as TGCAGTGCTACGTCCAGCACAGATACGCAGTATTTT.

The V gene is TRBV2, the J gene TRBJ2-5; TRBD2 aligns across 13 bases. The germline CDR1 and CDR2 sequences are SNHLY and FYNNEI. With V trimmed by 8 bases and J by 1 base, 16 bases remained unmatched. The CDR3 is 19 residues long. The CDR3 protein is CASLVVVKLAGGLQETQYF. DNA for the CDR3: TGTGCCAGCCTAGTGGTCGTGAAACTAGCGGGGGGGCTCCAAGAGACCCAGTACTTC.

Note on this clonotype: A much bigger clone sits one base away, suggesting this may be a read error. This chain connects TRBV20-1 to TRBJ2-5, with D perhaps matching TRBD1 (5 bases). CDR1 is DFQATT, CDR2 SNEGSKA, per germline (reference sequence). The CDR3 spans 12 residues. V gave up 1 base and J gave up 11 bases, with 14 bases separating them. CDR3 protein: CSARAGRDEQYF. CDR3 bases: TGCAGTGCTAGAGCAGGGCGCGATGAGCAGTACTTC.